These 9 T cell receptor beta chains share one sample of origin, sequenced in a study of T cell changes during pregnancy in multiple sclerosis. Using immunoSEQ multiplex PCR, the repertoire was profiled, and TCRdb retains in-frame clones only, with some absent. The sample has approximately 52,000 clones, around 92% seen once. This sample comprised CD4+ T cells from peripheral blood mononuclear cells, obtained after pregnancy. The receptors originated from a female donor with multiple sclerosis, enrolled in a pregnancy study.

The chain is built from TRBV7-2 and TRBJ2-7; D is unclear. The CDR3 covers 12 residues. With 2 bases removed from V and 6 bases from J, the gap between germline ends came to 8 bases. Germline values: CDR1 SGHTA, CDR2 FQGNSA. CDR3 sequence reads: CASSLRYPEQYF. CDR3 nucleotides: TGTGCCAGCAGCTTACGCTACCCCGAGCAGTACTTC.

The chain recombines TRBV27 with TRBJ2-7; D is possibly TRBD1 (8 bases). Trimming left V 5 bases short and J 6 bases short, with 20 bases between. Germline assignment: CDR1 MNHEY and CDR2 SMNVEV (reference sequence). The CDR3 covers 15 residues. For the CDR3, the DNA is TGTGCCAGCAGTCCCTGGACAGGGAGGGACTCCGAGCAGTACTTC. Translating gives CASSPWTGRDSEQYF.

This sequence joins TRBV5-1 and TRBJ2-1; tentatively, D is TRBD1 (6 bases). Germline V gene sequence: CDR1 SGHRS, CDR2 YFSETQ. The germline V and J ends were trimmed by 0 bases and 0 bases, with 16 bases remaining between them. This CDR3 has 18 amino acids. In nucleotides, the CDR3 is TGCGCCAGCAGCTTGGCTAGGGGGAACAGTACCTCCTACAATGAGCAGTTCTTC. It translates to CASSLARGNSTSYNEQFF.

J is TRBJ2-7 and V is TRBV28; 9 nucleotides agree with TRBD1. CDR3 length: 18 amino acids. Unmatched junction bases numbered 20, after V lost 7 bases and J lost 4 bases. Germline-derived CDR1 and CDR2 are MDHEN and SYDVKM. The CDR3 DNA sequence: TGTGCCAGCACTTCCAGACTGGATAAGGGGACAGGGTGGTACGAGCAGTACTTC. This codes for CASTSRLDKGTGWYEQYF.

V usage is TRBV19 and J usage is TRBJ1-1; D perhaps matches TRBD1 (6 bases). Germline CDR1 LNHDA, CDR2 SQIVND (reference sequence). The CDR3 runs to 14 residues. The ends were cut back, 4 bases at V and 8 bases at J, with 17 bases in the middle. The CDR3 loop is CASSKDSGRLEAFF. The DNA of the CDR3 is TGTGCCAGTAGTAAGGACAGTGGACGGTTAGAAGCTTTCTTT. The full variable domain, its missing parts supplied by reference TRBV19 and TRBJ1-1, is DGGITQSPKYLFRKEGQNVTLSCEQNLNHDAMYWYRQDPGQGLRLIYYSQIVNDFQKGDIAEGYSVSREKKESFPLTVTSAQKNPTAFYLCASSKDSGRLEAFFGQGTRLTVV.

This sequence joins TRBV5-6 and TRBJ2-5; TRBD2 is a possible D gene (6 bases). Germline-derived CDR1 and CDR2 are SGHDT and YYEEEE. CDR3 size: 16 residues. V was clipped by 1 base and J by 5 bases, with 18 bases between them. As DNA, the CDR3 is TGTGCCAGCAGCTTGTTTTTTTTCGGGGGTACGGAGACCCAGTACTTC. Residues: CASSLFFFGGTETQYF.

The rearrangement joins TRBV10-1 to TRBJ2-7; tentatively, D is TRBD2 (5 bases). Trimming cost V 6 bases and J 3 bases, with 24 bases left between them. The germline V gene has CDR1 WNHNN and CDR2 SYGVQD (reference sequence). CDR3 length: 17 residues. CDR3 sequence (DNA): TGCGCCAGCAGGATAAGAGTTTCTGGAGGAGAACTCTACGAGCAGTACTTC. Its translation is CASRIRVSGGELYEQYF.

This clone appeared once. The genes are TRBV29-1 and TRBJ2-1, with TRBD2 identical over 11 bases. The CDR3 consists of 13 residues. V dropped 4 bases and J dropped 13; count of bases not matched to a gene: 9. The germline CDR1 and CDR2 sequences are SQVTM and ANQGSEA. The CDR3 region is CSVVGASGGSQFF. In nucleotides, the CDR3 is TGCAGCGTTGTAGGCGCTAGCGGGGGGAGTCAGTTCTTC.

The chain's CDR3 is CASSLAASSEQYF. CDR3 DNA: TGTGCCAGCAGCTTAGCGGCCAGTTCCGAGCAGTACTTC. The chain uses TRBV7-9 and TRBJ2-7; the D is unclear. The CDR3 loop spans 13 amino acids. Germline lookup yields CDR1 SEHNR and CDR2 FQNEAQ (reference sequence). V lost 0 bases and J lost 6, with 9 bases in between.